This is a list of T cell receptor beta chains from one sample in a study of blood T cell repertoires in COVID-19. The repertoire was sequenced with immunoSEQ multiplex PCR; TCRdb's copy has only in-frame clones and lacks some. This table holds 120,000 to 150,000 clones, approximately 80% found once. The source material was peripheral blood. The receptors come from a human donor in a cohort sampled during active COVID-19. CDR3s include the opening cysteine and the closing phenylalanine or tryptophan. D genes are given only for firm matches. Size values are once, few and many counts, or a class for expanded clones, and some rows have none.

TRBV14	TRBJ2-1	-	TRBD1	TGTGCCAGCAGCCAAGGGAGCGGGACAGGGGGCGGCAAGCAGTTCTTC	CASSQGSGTGGGKQFF
TRBV27	TRBJ2-7	-	-	TGTGCCAGCAGCCCCCGGACACTCGGAACCTACGAGCAGTACTTC	CASSPRTLGTYEQYF
TRBV5-4	TRBJ1-2	-	-	TGTGCCAGCAGCTACCAGGGTAACTATGGCTACACCTTC	CASSYQGNYGYTF
TRBV30	TRBJ1-6	-	TRBD1	TGTGCCTGGAGTGGACAGGGTCATTCACCCCTCCACTTT	CAWSGQGHSPLHF
TRBV7-2	TRBJ2-3	-	TRBD2	TGTGCCAGCAGCTTAGCCGGGGGGGCCATTACGCAGTATTTT	CASSLAGGAITQYF
TRBV10-1	TRBJ1-1	-	-	TGCGCCAGCAGTGAGTCGGGCGGGGAAGCTTTCTTT	CASSESGGEAFF
TRBV7-8	TRBJ1-1	-	-	TGTGCCAGCAGCTTGGTCGGTAGTAACACTGAAGCTTTCTTT	CASSLVGSNTEAFF
TRBV6-5	TRBJ2-7	-	-	TGTGCCAGCAGCACCCCTACGAGCCGCGAGCAGTACTTC	CASSTPTSREQYF
TRBV5-4	TRBJ1-4	-	TRBD1	TGTGCCAGCAGCGCCGACAGGGGCAGTAATGAAAAACTGTTTTTT	CASSADRGSNEKLFF
TRBV27	TRBJ1-2	-	-	TGTGCCAGCACACGCGGGGGGGCTAACTATGGCTACACCTTC	CASTRGGANYGYTF
TRBV2	TRBJ2-3	-	-	TGTGCCAGCACCTTAGGGGTAAATACGCAGTATTTT	CASTLGVNTQYF
TRBV4-3	TRBJ1-1	-	-	TGCGCCAGCAGCCAAGATATACAGGGTGGAGTAGCTTTCTTT	CASSQDIQGGVAFF
TRBV5-3	TRBJ1-2	-	TRBD1	TGTGCCAGACAGGGGGCGTTTGGCTACACCTTC	CARQGAFGYTF
TRBV19	TRBJ1-2	-	-	TGTGCCAGTAGAGACGGGAACTATGGCTACACCTTC	CASRDGNYGYTF
TRBV6-2/TRBV6-3	TRBJ1-1	-	TRBD1	TGTGCCAGCAGTACCCGGGACAGGAACACTGAAGCTTTCTTT	CASSTRDRNTEAFF
TRBV6-5	TRBJ1-2	-	-	TGTGCCAGCACCAACGGTGGGGGCCATGGCTACACCTTC	CASTNGGGHGYTF
TRBV2	TRBJ1-2	-	TRBD1	TGTGCCAGCAGTCGACAGGGGGTTAACTATGGCTACACCTTC	CASSRQGVNYGYTF
TRBV19	TRBJ2-2	-	TRBD1	TGTGCCAGTAGCTCACACAGGGGGAGGAACGGGGAGCTGTTTTTT	CASSSHRGRNGELFF
TRBV19	TRBJ1-2	-	-	TGTGCCAGTAGTACCTCCTCGACAGGCGACTATGGCTACACCTTC	CASSTSSTGDYGYTF
TRBV2	TRBJ2-3	-	TRBD2	TGTGCCAGCAGTGTCGTTAGCGGGGGGGCCACAGATACGCAGTATTTT	CASSVVSGGATDTQYF
TRBV20-1	TRBJ2-5	-	-	TGCAGTGCTAGTTATTGGAGCGTTCAAGAGACCCAGTACTTC	CSASYWSVQETQYF
TRBV6-5	TRBJ1-2	-	TRBD1	TGTGCCAGCAGTTCGCGGACAGGGGCCACGTTATATGGCTACACCTTC	CASSSRTGATLYGYTF
TRBV7-2	TRBJ2-5	-	-	TGTGCCAGCAGCTTACGAGGGGGGGTCCAAGAGACCCAGTACTTC	CASSLRGGVQETQYF
TRBV6-9	TRBJ1-3	-	-	TGTGCCAGCAGCCAACGTTCGGGGGGCGGTGGAAACACCATATATTTT	CASSQRSGGGGNTIYF
TRBV4-2	TRBJ1-2	-	TRBD1	TGTGCCAGCAGCCACGCCGACGACAGGGTCATTAACTATGGCTACACCTTC	CASSHADDRVINYGYTF
TRBV7-2	TRBJ2-7	-	TRBD1	TGTGCCAGCAGGGATGGACAGGGGGCCTACGAGCAGTACTTC	CASRDGQGAYEQYF
TRBV6-5	TRBJ1-4	-	-	TGTGCCAGCAGTTACTCGGGGGGAGGGATTGAAAAACTGTTTTTT	CASSYSGGGIEKLFF
TRBV4-3	TRBJ1-1	-	TRBD1	TGCGCCAGCAGCCAAGGGCGGGGACAGCCTTGGGGGACTGAAGCTTTCTTT	CASSQGRGQPWGTEAFF
TRBV11-3	TRBJ2-7	-	TRBD1	TGTGCCAGCAGCTTAGGACAGGGGACAGGTAACGAGCAGTACTTC	CASSLGQGTGNEQYF
TRBV27	TRBJ2-2	-	TRBD2	TGTGCCAGCAGCTCATCGGGGGGAACGGCCGGGGAGCTGTTTTTT	CASSSSGGTAGELFF
TRBV4-1	TRBJ1-1	-	TRBD1	TGCGCCAGCAGCCAAGGGGCCCTTACAGGGGGCGCGCCCCAACGCGAGGCTTTCTTT	CASSQGALTGGAPQREAFF
TRBV18	TRBJ1-5	-	TRBD1	TGTGCCAGCTCACGAACAGGGGGCGGTCAGCCCCAGCATTTT	CASSRTGGGQPQHF
TRBV6-5	TRBJ1-2	-	-	TGTGCCAGCAGTTACGCCTACGAATCTAACTATGGCTACACCTTC	CASSYAYESNYGYTF
TRBV5-1	TRBJ1-2	-	-	TGCGCCAGCAGCTTGGAGGGGCAGGGCTATGGCTACACCTTC	CASSLEGQGYGYTF
TRBV24-1	TRBJ2-2	-	-	TGTGCCACCAGTGTTGCGCCCCCCCCGAACACCGGGGAGCTGTTTTTT	CATSVAPPPNTGELFF
TRBV19	TRBJ2-3	-	-	TGTGCCAGTAGTATCAGGAACGGGGCAGATACGCAGTATTTT	CASSIRNGADTQYF
TRBV4-2	TRBJ2-6	-	TRBD1	TGTGCCAGCAGCCCCAGGCCCACCGGGACAGGGGGCGGTTCTGGGGCCAACGTCCTGACTTTC	CASSPRPTGTGGGSGANVLTF
TRBV7-9	TRBJ2-7	many	-	TGTGCCAGCTCGGGACTTTCTGTCGGGTACGAGCAGTACTTC	CASSGLSVGYEQYF
TRBV11-3	TRBJ2-7	few	TRBD1	TGTGCCAGCACCTCCCCTCGGGGGGACAGGGCCTACGAGCAGTACTTC	CASTSPRGDRAYEQYF
TRBV5-1	TRBJ1-5	-	-	TGCGCCAGCAGCTTGGACCCTGTGGGAGGGGCAGGGCAGCCCCAGCATTTT	CASSLDPVGGAGQPQHF
TRBV6-1	TRBJ1-5	once	TRBD1	TGTGCCAGCAGTGAAAGGGGGACAGGGGTTGTTCAGCCCCAGCATTTT	CASSERGTGVVQPQHF
TRBV27	TRBJ2-7	-	TRBD2	TGTGCCAGCAGTTTACTCGGGGCTAGCGGGGCACCCTACGAGCAGTACTTC	CASSLLGASGAPYEQYF
TRBV28	TRBJ1-2	-	TRBD1	TGTGCCAGCAGTTTATCAGCGACAGGGGTCTATGGCTACACCTTC	CASSLSATGVYGYTF
TRBV28	TRBJ1-2	once	-	TGTGCCAGCAGTTTATATGGGTTCCGGGGGGGCGCCGGTCGTGGCTACACCTTC	CASSLYGFRGGAGRGYTF
TRBV9	TRBJ2-7	-	-	TGTGCCCGTGGGAGCGAGCAGTACTTC	CARGSEQYF
TRBV18	TRBJ2-5	-	TRBD2	TGTGCCAGCTCTCGGACTAGCGGGGGCGAAGAGACCCAGTACTTC	CASSRTSGGEETQYF
TRBV12-3/TRBV12-4	TRBJ1-1	-	TRBD1	TGTGCCCACAAGGGACAGTTGAACACTGAAGCTTTCTTT	CAHKGQLNTEAFF
TRBV6-5	TRBJ2-1	-	TRBD1	TGTGCCAGCAGTTACTCGACAGGGAGCTCCTACAATGAGCAGTTCTTC	CASSYSTGSSYNEQFF
TRBV27	TRBJ1-6	-	TRBD1	TGTGCCAGCAGTCCAGGACAGGGAACTAATTCACCCCTCCACTTT	CASSPGQGTNSPLHF
TRBV27	TRBJ1-6	-	-	TGTGCCAGCAGTCCCCCGCCAGGGGCCCATTCACCCCTCCACTTT	CASSPPPGAHSPLHF
TRBV15	TRBJ1-6	-	-	TGTGCCACCAGCAGAGTAGGTGGGGGGAGATATTCACCCCTCCACTTT	CATSRVGGGRYSPLHF